Below, one T cell receptor beta chain is given with its context. For TCR beta, libraries came from iRepertoire HTBI primers and Arm-PCR of CDR3 regions. TCRdb called the multiplex PCR reads again in MiXCR, with one record for every CDR3 protein. The sample holds fewer than 450,000 distinct CDR3 sequences, 14% to 15% seen once. The sample comes from a study of regulatory T cells in long-lasting Graves disease. Germline V gene sequence: CDR1 LNHNV, CDR2 YYDKDF (reference sequence). There are 13 residues in the CDR3. V lost 1 base, J lost 6 bases, and 9 bases lay in between. Time point of the sample: newly diagnosed GD, antithyroid drugs for less than 3 months. The TCR library used RNA extracted from PBMCs. Another study also made use of these data, one on T cells in Graves' hyperthyroidism and ophthalmopathy. That paper states: Not enrolled were patients with uncontrolled infection, other autoimmune disease, pregnancy or lactation. Using the HTBI primer set, a first-round RT-PCR was run on the TCR CDR3.

Here the sequenced sample was peripheral blood mononuclear cells (PBMCs), taken at new diagnosis, from a patient treated with antithyroid drugs. This sequence was found in a woman aged 35 to 49 with Graves disease. This chain links TRBV15 with TRBJ1-1, with D uncertain. CDR3 sequence: CATSRAGLSEAFF. CDR3 nucleotide sequence: TGTGCCACCAGCAGAGCGGGTCTGTCTGAAGCTTTCTTT.